These 9 T cell receptor beta chains were all obtained from the same sample, sequenced in a study of Tregs in tolerant kidney transplant recipients. The method was immunoSEQ multiplex PCR; TCRdb's version includes in-frame clones alone and lacks a portion of them. The table shows over 55,000 clones, with about four fifths occurring only once. Sequencing input: CD4+ T cells from blood. The receptors shown here come from a human donor in good health.

The chain couples TRBV5-5 to TRBJ1-2, with D unresolved. The CDR3 contains 15 residues. Germline CDR1 is SGHKS and CDR2 is YYEKEE (reference sequence). Trimming shortened V by 2 bases and J by 2 bases, and 13 bases separated the two germline ends. The CDR3 DNA follows: TGTGCCAGCAGCTTAGGTCCTTCGGCCAACTATGGCTACACCTTC. Its protein product is CASSLGPSANYGYTF.

The CDR3 DNA follows: TGTGCCAGCAGCCAGACAGAGTACAATGAGCAGTTCTTC. Protein sequence: CASSQTEYNEQFF. The rearrangement joins TRBV14 to TRBJ2-1; TRBD1 might be the D (5 bases). Germline-derived CDR1 and CDR2 are SGHDN and FVKESK. Trimming removed 3 bases at V and 4 bases at J, with 7 bases between. The CDR3 contains 13 residues.

The J gene is TRBJ2-7, the V gene TRBV30; D is ambiguous. The length of the CDR3 is 11 residues. Per germline, CDR1 GTSNPN and CDR2 SVGIG (reference sequence). Trimming left V 0 bases short and J 6 bases short, with 6 bases between. Here the CDR3 reads CAWSVQTEQYF. Written as DNA, the CDR3 is TGTGCCTGGAGTGTACAGACCGAGCAGTACTTC.

The chain joins TRBV28 to TRBJ2-7; 10 bases align to TRBD1. V dropped 6 bases and J dropped 3; count of bases not matched to a gene: 5. Germline lookup yields CDR1 MDHEN and CDR2 SYDVKM. The CDR3 is 14 amino acids. CDR3 loop: CASRGQGDVYEQYF. CDR3 DNA sequence: TGTGCCAGCAGAGGACAGGGGGATGTCTACGAGCAGTACTTC.

V is TRBV6-5 and J is TRBJ1-1, with D perhaps matching TRBD1 (5 bases). V lost 2 bases to trimming and J lost 3 bases, with 7 bases between them. This CDR3 has 13 residues. Germline CDR1 MNHEY, CDR2 SVGAGI. The CDR3 protein is CASSYDSDTEAFF. For the CDR3, the DNA is TGTGCCAGCAGTTACGACAGTGACACTGAAGCTTTCTTT.

This clone was recorded once. The V gene is TRBV5-4, the J gene TRBJ2-7; D is unresolved. Germline V lookup: CDR1 SGHNT, CDR2 YYREEE (reference sequence). The CDR3 loop spans 14 amino acids. Trimming cost V 1 base and J 2 bases, with 10 bases left between them. This chain's CDR3 is CASSLSPKTYEQYF. In nucleotides, the CDR3 is TGTGCCAGCAGCTTGTCGCCCAAGACCTACGAGCAGTACTTC.

The chain carries TRBV12-5 and TRBJ2-5; either TRBD1 or TRBD2 may supply D (5 bases each). The CDR3 consists of 13 residues. Germline lookup yields CDR1 LGHNT and CDR2 FRNRAP. Trimming removed 1 base from V and 6 bases from J, with 9 bases in between. CDR3 sequence reads: CASGLAGPKTQYF. The CDR3, as DNA: TGTGCTAGTGGTTTGGCGGGACCCAAGACCCAGTACTTC. The entire variable domain, with the rest obtained from reference TRBV12-5 and TRBJ2-5, is as follows: DARVTQTPRHKVTEMGQEVTMRCQPILGHNTVFWYRQTMMQGLELLAYFRNRAPLDDSGMPKDRFSAEMPDATLATLKIQPSEPRDSAVYFCASGLAGPKTQYFGPGTRLLVL.

The genes are TRBV30 and TRBJ2-4; TRBD1 is a possible D gene (6 bases). This CDR3 spans 16 amino acids. The V gene's germline CDR1 is GTSNPN and CDR2 SVGIG (reference sequence). V lost 0 bases, J lost 0 bases, and 12 bases lay in between. The CDR3 loop reads CAWSVLRGRAKNIQYF. As DNA, the CDR3 is TGTGCCTGGAGTGTACTCAGGGGTCGAGCCAAAAACATTCAGTACTTC.

This chain links TRBV5-5 with TRBJ2-3; 14 positions match TRBD2. Trimming took 4 bases from V and 3 from J; bases not matched to a gene: 7. The CDR3 runs to 17 residues. Per the germline V gene, CDR1 is SGHKS and CDR2 is YYEKEE (reference sequence). Here the CDR3 reads CASSPWTSGGPTDTQYF. The CDR3, as DNA: TGTGCCAGCAGCCCGTGGACTAGCGGGGGGCCTACAGATACGCAGTATTTT.